The T cell receptor (beta chain) under discussion was sequenced for a study of shared clonotypes between healthy human individuals. Study background: CD8 memory received one plate per donor, CD8 naive two, CD4 memory three and CD4 naive three. The study, taken as a whole, reports: Depth of sequencing was expected to influence donor clonotype sharing.

V trimming: 3 bases; J trimming: 1 base; junction bases outside the gene matches: 8. Germline V gene sequence: CDR1 LNHDA, CDR2 SQIVND (reference sequence). The CDR3 length is 17 residues. The assay was immunoSEQ multiplex PCR, and TCRdb's table has in-frame clones only and misses some. This table holds about 1.5 million clones, 95% to 99% found once. Comments on this clone: Its antigen remains unknown.

J is TRBJ2-2 and V is TRBV19; TRBD2 matches 7 bases. The source of this sequence is a man aged 30 to 45 in good health. Sequencing used naive CD4+ T cells sorted from blood. Noted subset: CD45RA+ positively selected. CDR3 nucleotide sequence: TGTGCCAGTAGTATTTTAGGCGGGAGAGGGAACACCGGGGAGCTGTTTTTT. Translated, it gives CASSILGGRGNTGELFF.